These 12 T cell receptor beta chains share one sample of origin, sequenced in a study of CD8 T cells in ankylosing spondylitis. MiXCR, run by TCRdb on the 5' RACE reads, gives a single entry per CDR3 protein. The repertoire consists of about 44,000 distinct CDR3 sequences, with about 11% occurring once and the leading ten covering just over 1.4%. The sequenced sample was blood, either unsorted or a sorted T cell fraction (not recorded which). The receptors shown here come from a male donor with ankylosing spondylitis or in good health (not recorded which).

V usage is TRBV6-5 and J usage is TRBJ2-1, with D hard to call. Trimming stripped 0 bases from V and 0 bases from J, with 12 bases between. Germline CDR1 is MNHEY and CDR2 is SVGAGI. This CDR3 region has 17 residues. The CDR3 protein is CASSYSWTQSSYNEQFF. Written as DNA, the CDR3 is TGTGCCAGCAGTTACTCGTGGACGCAAAGCTCCTACAATGAGCAGTTCTTC.

In the case of this clonotype: One end of the junction varies from germline; a read error may be responsible. This chain links TRBV28 with TRBJ2-7; TRBD1 matches 7 bases. CDR1 and CDR2 from the germline V gene are MDHEN and SYDVKM. The CDR3 loop spans 12 amino acids. The CDR3 loop is CASSSALQGLHF. The DNA of the CDR3 is TGTGCCAGCAGTTCCGCCCTACAGGGGTTGCACTTC.

V usage is TRBV6-5 and J usage is TRBJ1-1, with TRBD1 as a possible D gene (5 bases). Per the germline V gene, CDR1 is MNHEY and CDR2 is SVGAGI. The CDR3 is 14 amino acids. The ends were cut back, 4 bases at V and 1 base at J, with 10 bases in the middle. The CDR3 reads CASSWAGRNTEAFF. CDR3 bases: TGTGCCAGCAGTTGGGCAGGGAGGAACACTGAAGCTTTCTTT.

This clonotype was detected ten times or more. The rearrangement links TRBV5-1 to TRBJ1-3; D may be TRBD1 (5 bases). The germline gives CDR1 SGHRS, CDR2 YFSETQ. There are 15 residues in the CDR3. The V gene lost 0 bases and the J gene lost 9 bases, with 16 bases spanning the gap. The DNA of the CDR3 is TGCGCCAGCAGCTTGGTTTCGTTCGGGGCAAGCACCATATATTTT. It yields the protein CASSLVSFGASTIYF.

This clonotype was detected many times. This chain links TRBV20-1 with TRBJ2-2; D is ambiguous. Trimming left V 1 base short and J 0 bases short, with 9 bases between. Germline V CDR1 and CDR2: DFQATT, SNEGSKA (reference sequence). The CDR3 totals 15 residues. The CDR3 DNA reads as TGCAGTGCTAGAGTGGCTCCAGCGAACACCGGGGAGCTGTTTTTT. Amino acids: CSARVAPANTGELFF.

This chain's CDR3 is CASSVRRGSYNEQFF. The DNA for the CDR3 is TGTGCCAGCAGCGTCAGGAGGGGGTCCTACAATGAGCAGTTCTTC. This rearrangement joins TRBV9 to TRBJ2-1; D is perhaps TRBD1 or TRBD2 (6 bases each). The V gene lost 2 bases and the J gene lost 1 base, with 10 bases spanning the gap. The CDR3 consists of 15 residues. From germline, CDR1 is SGDLS and CDR2 YYNGEE. The entire variable domain, with the rest obtained from reference TRBV9 and TRBJ2-1, is as follows: DSGVTQTPKHLITATGQRVTLRCSPRSGDLSVYWYQQSLDQGLQFLIQYYNGEERAKGNILERFSAQQFPDLHSELNLSSLELGDSALYFCASSVRRGSYNEQFFGPGTRLTVL.

The count of this clonotype is one. One base away lies a much larger clone, so this may be a sequencing read error. The chain couples TRBV5-1 to TRBJ2-2; D unresolved. Germline CDR1 reads SGHRS; CDR2 reads YFSETQ. The CDR3 covers 13 residues. The CDR3: CASGITNIGELFF. CDR3 nucleotides: TGCGCCAGCGGGATAACGAACATCGGGGAGCTGTTTTTT.

In this sample, this clonotype turned up many times. The rearrangement links TRBV12-3 or TRBV12-4 to TRBJ1-5; D is possibly TRBD1 (5 bases). There are 14 residues in the CDR3. With 4 bases removed from V and 5 bases from J, the gap between germline ends came to 12 bases. Here the CDR3 DNA reads TGTGCCAGCAGTTGGGGGGGGACGGATCAGCCCCAGCATTTT. It codes for CASSWGGTDQPQHF.

V is TRBV20-1 and J is TRBJ1-1; D may be TRBD1 (6 bases). The CDR3 length is 11 residues. Germline assignment: CDR1 DFQATT and CDR2 SNEGSKA (reference sequence). V was cut by 6 bases and J by 10 bases, with 15 bases left in between. DNA of the CDR3: TGCAGTGCCAGGGGCGCCGGGGGAGCTTTCTTT. It specifies CSARGAGGAFF.

This clonotype was recorded many times. The rearrangement links TRBV29-1 to TRBJ2-7; 7 positions match TRBD1. The CDR3 contains 13 residues. Germline assignment: CDR1 SQVTM and CDR2 ANQGSEA. The J segment lost 4 bases and the V segment lost 6 bases, leaving 9 bases of the junction unmatched. CDR3 DNA sequence: TGCAGCGTGTTAGGGGACAGAGCGTACGAGCAGTACTTC. It translates to CSVLGDRAYEQYF.

The rearrangement links TRBV7-2 to TRBJ2-3, with D possibly TRBD2 on 6 matching bases. The germline V and J ends were trimmed by 4 bases and 2 bases, with 10 bases remaining between them. The CDR3 loop spans 14 amino acids. Germline V gives CDR1 SGHTA, CDR2 FQGNSA. The CDR3 reads CASSSLAATDTQYF. CDR3 coding DNA: TGTGCCAGCAGCTCACTAGCCGCCACAGATACGCAGTATTTT.

In this sample, this clonotype turned up many times. V and J are TRBV20-1 and TRBJ2-7, with D tentatively TRBD1 or TRBD2 (5 bases each). The germline CDR1 and CDR2 sequences are DFQATT and SNEGSKA (reference sequence). V gave up 4 bases and J gave up 2 bases, with 12 bases separating them. The CDR3 totals 13 residues. This chain's CDR3 is CSAIGTDAYEQYF. CDR3 bases: TGCAGTGCTATTGGGACGGACGCCTACGAGCAGTACTTC.